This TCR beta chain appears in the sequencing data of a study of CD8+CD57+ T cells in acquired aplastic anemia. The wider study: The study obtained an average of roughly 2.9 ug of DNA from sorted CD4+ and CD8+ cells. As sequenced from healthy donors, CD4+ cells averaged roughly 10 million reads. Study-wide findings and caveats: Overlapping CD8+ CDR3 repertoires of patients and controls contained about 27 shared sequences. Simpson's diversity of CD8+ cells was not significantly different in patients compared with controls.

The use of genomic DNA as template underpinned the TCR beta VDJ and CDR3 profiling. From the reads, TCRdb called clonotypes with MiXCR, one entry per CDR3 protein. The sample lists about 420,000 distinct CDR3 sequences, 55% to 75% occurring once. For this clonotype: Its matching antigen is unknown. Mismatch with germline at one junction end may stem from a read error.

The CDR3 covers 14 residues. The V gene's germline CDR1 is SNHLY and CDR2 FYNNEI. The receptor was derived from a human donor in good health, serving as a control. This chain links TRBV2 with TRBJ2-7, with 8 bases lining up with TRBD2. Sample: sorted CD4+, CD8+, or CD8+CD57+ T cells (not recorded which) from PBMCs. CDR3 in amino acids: CASSRGGGITEEHF. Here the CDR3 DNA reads TGTGCCAGCAGCCGGGGGGGTGGAATCACCGAGGAGCACTTC.